Below, 19 T cell receptor beta chains from the same sample are listed, as sequenced in a study of shared clonotypes between healthy human individuals. TCRdb's copy holds only in-frame clones and misses some; the assay was immunoSEQ multiplex PCR. The repertoire has about 680,000 clones, roughly nine tenths of them found once; the top ten carry 24%. The naive CD8 subset, CD45RO-negative cells positively selected for CCR7, excluded terminally differentiated effector memory CD45RA+ cells. The sequenced sample consisted of naive CD8+ T cells sorted from blood. The receptors stem from a man in his thirties or forties in good health.

The V and J genes are TRBV5-6 and TRBJ2-3; D not certain. The CDR3 has 17 residues. The germline V gene has CDR1 SGHDT and CDR2 YYEEEE. Between the trimmed V and J ends, which lost 0 bases and 1 base, there was a span of 15 bases. CDR3 region: CASSLATGWRGTDTQYF. CDR3 nucleotides: TGTGCCAGCAGCTTGGCTACGGGCTGGCGAGGCACAGATACGCAGTATTTT.

The chain recombines TRBV7-8 with TRBJ2-7, with 7 bases matching TRBD1. The CDR3 extends over 17 amino acids. Germline lookup yields CDR1 SGHVS and CDR2 FQNEAQ. Trimming cost V 0 bases and J 3 bases; bases outside gene matches: 11. The CDR3 region is CASSLAKGASTFYEQYF. CDR3 DNA: TGTGCCAGCAGCTTAGCCAAGGGGGCCTCCACCTTCTACGAGCAGTACTTC.

The V call is TRBV10-3, the J call TRBJ1-5, with 7 bases aligning to TRBD1. Germline V lookup: CDR1 ENHRY, CDR2 SYGVKD. Trimming removed 6 bases from V and 10 bases from J; junction bases left unmatched: 12. This CDR3 spans 14 amino acids. CDR3 nucleotides: TGTGCCATCAGCAGGGGGGGGAGTAAGGAACCCCAGCATTTT. Translating it yields CAISRGGSKEPQHF.

The chain joins TRBV18 to TRBJ1-5; 7 bases match TRBD1. The CDR3 runs to 15 residues. J was trimmed by 8 bases and V by 3 bases; bases with no gene match: 10. Germline CDR1 is KGHSH and CDR2 is LQKENI. The CDR3 loop is CASSPKPDRAEPQHF. The CDR3 nucleotides read TGTGCCAGCTCACCGAAACCCGACAGGGCCGAGCCCCAGCATTTT. Full variable domain (rest looked up from reference TRBV18 and TRBJ1-5): NAGVMQNPRHLVRRRGQEARLRCSPMKGHSHVYWYRQLPEEGLKFMVYLQKENIIDESGMPKERFSAEFPKEGPSILRIQQVVRGDSAAYFCASSPKPDRAEPQHFGDGTRLSIL.

CDR3 protein: CASSPGPGSYNEQFF. CDR3 nucleotide sequence: TGTGCCAGCAGCCCAGGACCCGGCTCCTACAATGAGCAGTTCTTC. This chain joins TRBV7-8 and TRBJ2-1; D not resolved. V was shortened by 5 bases and J by 0 bases, with 11 bases between the two germline ends. The length of the CDR3 is 15 residues. Germline V gene lookup returns CDR1 SGHVS and CDR2 FQNEAQ.

The chain recombines TRBV25-1 with TRBJ2-1; D gene unclear. Germline values: CDR1 MGHDK, CDR2 SYGVNS. This CDR3 has 12 residues. V was shortened by 2 bases and J by 7 bases, with 6 bases between the two germline ends. CDR3 in DNA: TGTGCCAGCAGTGAAAGCAGGAATGAGCAGTTCTTC. It is translated as CASSESRNEQFF.

This sequence joins TRBV10-3 and TRBJ1-1; 11 bases match TRBD1. Looked up from germline, CDR1 is ENHRY and CDR2 is SYGVKD. V trimming: 3 bases; J trimming: 8 bases; junction bases outside the gene matches: 5. The CDR3 spans 14 residues. As DNA, the CDR3 is TGTGCCATCAGTGAAGGACAGGGGGCTGTAGAAGCTTTCTTT. The encoded protein is CAISEGQGAVEAFF.

The J gene is TRBJ2-1, the V gene TRBV29-1, with D uncertain. From germline, CDR1 is SQVTM and CDR2 ANQGSEA. Trimming stripped 8 bases from V and 0 bases from J, with 20 bases between. The length of the CDR3 is 16 residues. The CDR3 sequence: CSLKHRPSSSYNEQFF. DNA of the CDR3: TGCAGCCTCAAGCACCGACCGAGTAGCTCCTACAATGAGCAGTTCTTC.

Note on this clone: Additional DNA sequences in this sample encode the identical CDR3. The rearrangement links TRBV5-1 to TRBJ2-7; D gene uncertain. This CDR3 has 13 residues. Germline assignment: CDR1 SGHRS and CDR2 YFSETQ. Deletions cut 4 bases from V and 1 base from J, with 9 bases between. DNA for the CDR3: TGCGCCAGCAGCCCAGGTCAATCCTACGAGCAGTACTTC. This gives the protein CASSPGQSYEQYF.

A note on this clone: The identical CDR3 is also encoded by other nucleotide sequences in the sample. The chain has TRBV6-5 and TRBJ2-2; D is uncertain. The CDR3 extends over 13 amino acids. Germline assignment: CDR1 MNHEY and CDR2 SVGAGI. The V end was cut by 2 bases, the J end by 5 bases, with 6 bases between. The chain's CDR3 is CASSYGGTGELFF. CDR3 in DNA: TGTGCCAGCAGTTACGGTGGGACCGGGGAGCTGTTTTTT.

This sequence joins TRBV7-9 and TRBJ2-1; 11 bases match TRBD1. The CDR3 is 16 amino acids. After removal of 3 bases from V and 4 bases from J, the junction contained 5 bases not matched to a gene. CDR1 is SEHNR, CDR2 FQNEAQ, per germline (reference sequence). The CDR3: CASSFRTGGPYNEQFF. The CDR3 DNA sequence: TGTGCCAGCAGCTTCCGGACAGGGGGCCCTTACAATGAGCAGTTCTTC.

This clone was seen a single time. The rearrangement uses TRBV7-9 and TRBJ2-7, with D possibly called TRBD1 or TRBD2 (7 bases each). The CDR3 length is 18 residues. Germline-derived CDR1 and CDR2 are SEHNR and FQNEAQ (reference sequence). V shed 4 bases and J shed 2 bases, with 24 bases lying between them. CDR3 loop: CASSSSGGLPTPAYEQYF. The CDR3 DNA sequence: TGTGCCAGCAGCTCGTCAGGGGGACTACCCACCCCAGCCTACGAGCAGTACTTC.

The chain carries TRBV10-2 and TRBJ1-5; D remains ambiguous. Between the trimmed V and J ends, which lost 4 bases and 0 bases, there was a span of 4 bases. The CDR3 is 13 amino acids. Germline V gene lookup returns CDR1 WSHSY and CDR2 SAAADI. CDR3 DNA sequence: TGCGCCAGCAGTGCGGTTAGCAATCAGCCCCAGCATTTT. Its protein is CASSAVSNQPQHF.

This sequence joins TRBV27 and TRBJ1-5; D gene ambiguous. The germline CDR1 and CDR2 sequences are MNHEY and SMNVEV (reference sequence). V was trimmed by 10 bases and J by 3 bases, leaving 16 bases between them. This CDR3 spans 14 amino acids. The CDR3 here is CAILAGPHNQPQHF. CDR3 in DNA: TGTGCCATCTTGGCCGGGCCCCACAATCAGCCCCAGCATTTT.

The V gene is TRBV9, the J gene TRBJ2-7; the D gene is possibly TRBD2 (5 bases). V lost 0 bases to trimming and J lost 4 bases, with 11 bases between them. Germline lookup yields CDR1 SGDLS and CDR2 YYNGEE. This CDR3 has 14 amino acids. The CDR3 sequence is CASSVASGRYEQYF. The DNA of the CDR3 is TGTGCCAGCAGCGTAGCTTCGGGAAGGTACGAGCAGTACTTC.

The chain employs TRBV29-1 and TRBJ2-7; TRBD2 matches 12 bases. The CDR3 extends over 16 amino acids. With 4 bases clipped from V and 7 bases from J, the junction kept 14 bases outside the gene matches. Germline V gene sequence: CDR1 SQVTM, CDR2 ANQGSEA. The CDR3: CSVVTSGRGLGPEQYF. CDR3 nucleotides: TGCAGCGTTGTGACTAGCGGGAGAGGACTGGGGCCGGAGCAGTACTTC.

This clone was seen once. V and J are TRBV11-2 and TRBJ2-1, with no clear D. V lost 0 bases to trimming and J lost 3 bases, with 6 bases between them. CDR3 length equals 14 residues. Germline V gives CDR1 SGHAT, CDR2 FQNNGV. The CDR3 region is CASSLEGLYNEQFF. CDR3 bases: TGTGCCAGCAGCTTAGAAGGGCTCTACAATGAGCAGTTCTTC.

The CDR3 protein is CASFRTHKGTYEQYF. CDR3 DNA sequence: TGTGCCAGTTTTAGGACGCACAAGGGTACCTACGAGCAGTACTTC. V usage is TRBV2 and J usage is TRBJ2-7; D gene uncertain. Trimming took 9 bases from V and 2 from J, leaving 20 bases between them. The germline CDR1 and CDR2 sequences are SNHLY and FYNNEI. This CDR3 has 15 residues. Full variable domain (outside the CDR3, taken from reference TRBV2 and TRBJ2-7): EPEVTQTPSHQVTQMGQEVILRCVPISNHLYFYWYRQILGQKVEFLVSFYNNEISEKSEIFDDQFSVERPDGSNFTLKIRSTKLEDSAMYFCASFRTHKGTYEQYFGPGTRLTVT.

The chain has TRBV5-6 and TRBJ2-7; a possible D gene is TRBD1 (6 bases). The germline V and J ends were trimmed by 4 bases and 2 bases, with 19 bases remaining between them. This CDR3 is built from 16 residues. In germline, CDR1 is SGHDT, CDR2 YYEEEE. CDR3 coding DNA: TGTGCCAGCAGCGTTCCAACAGGGCTCACCCCCTACGAGCAGTACTTC. Protein sequence: CASSVPTGLTPYEQYF.